Each of the 27 T cell receptor beta chains below was sequenced from the same sample in a study of control samples from healthy donors and cancer patients. Assay: immunoSEQ multiplex PCR; the TCRdb copy retains only in-frame clones and omits some. The data contain around 52,000 clones, less than 95% of them singletons. Material for sequencing was PBMCs. Receptors originate from a man aged 30 to 39 with colorectal cancer.

The CDR3 DNA reads TGTGCCAGCAGTTACGGGAGAGTTGAAGCTTTCTTT. This encodes CASSYGRVEAFF. The chain links TRBV6-6 to TRBJ1-1; D is unresolved. The CDR3 spans 12 residues. Germline loops: CDR1 MNHNY, CDR2 SVGAGI (reference sequence). V shed 2 bases and J shed 7 bases, with 8 bases lying between them.

This chain connects TRBV7-9 to TRBJ1-3; perhaps TRBD1 as D (6 bases). The CDR3 is made up of 16 amino acids. V was pared by 0 bases and J by 0 bases, with 9 bases between. The germline V gene has CDR1 SEHNR and CDR2 FQNEAQ (reference sequence). CDR3 protein: CASSLARGSSGNTIYF. DNA for the CDR3: TGTGCCAGCAGCTTAGCGAGGGGGAGCTCTGGAAACACCATATATTTT.

J is TRBJ1-1 and V is TRBV4-3, with a tentative D call TRBD1 (5 bases). The V and J ends lost 0 bases and 1 base respectively, with 6 bases between them. This CDR3 region has 14 residues. In germline, CDR1 is LGHNA, CDR2 YSLEER. CDR3 sequence (DNA): TGCGCCAGCAGCCAAGATGGGGGGAACACTGAAGCTTTCTTT. This gives the protein CASSQDGGNTEAFF.

The chain carries TRBV2 and TRBJ2-1, with 8 bases identical to TRBD2. The J segment lost 4 bases and the V segment lost 9 bases, leaving 14 bases of the junction unmatched. Germline V gives CDR1 SNHLY, CDR2 FYNNEI. This CDR3 is 16 amino acids long. The CDR3 sequence is CASGSGVLAGYNEQFF. The CDR3, as DNA: TGTGCCAGTGGGTCGGGGGTCTTAGCGGGATACAATGAGCAGTTCTTC.

This clone was detected only once. The V gene is TRBV9, the J gene TRBJ2-2; D possibly corresponds to TRBD2 (6 bases). Germline V gene sequence: CDR1 SGDLS, CDR2 YYNGEE. This CDR3 has 16 residues. The V and J ends lost 1 base and 3 bases respectively, with 13 bases between them. The CDR3: CASSVMGGDHTGELFF. Here the CDR3 DNA reads TGTGCCAGCAGCGTAATGGGGGGAGACCACACCGGGGAGCTGTTTTTT.

This chain connects TRBV6-2 or TRBV6-3 to TRBJ2-3; D possibly corresponds to TRBD2 (6 bases). CDR1 and CDR2 (germline): MNHEY, SVGEGT. V was cut by 2 bases and J by 0 bases, with 12 bases left in between. CDR3 size: 16 residues. In DNA form, the CDR3 reads TGTGCCAGCAGTTACCCGCGGGGCTCTAGCACAGATACGCAGTATTTT. The encoded protein is CASSYPRGSSTDTQYF.

The chain couples TRBV19 to TRBJ1-3; TRBD1 is a possible D gene (6 bases). V was shortened by 7 bases and J by 0 bases, with 25 bases between the two germline ends. The CDR3 loop spans 19 amino acids. Germline values: CDR1 LNHDA, CDR2 SQIVND (reference sequence). CDR3 nucleotide sequence: TGTGCCAGTAAACGGGCCGTCAGGGACACCGCTCGCTCTGGAAACACCATATATTTT. It yields the protein CASKRAVRDTARSGNTIYF.

The V and J genes are TRBV18 and TRBJ1-1; no reliable D call. Deletions cut 5 bases from V and 1 base from J, with 8 bases between. The CDR3 is made up of 13 amino acids. Germline V gene data show CDR1 as KGHSH and CDR2 as LQKENI. CDR3 amino acids: CASSSSKNTEAFF. For the CDR3, the DNA is TGTGCCAGCTCATCTTCGAAGAACACTGAAGCTTTCTTT.

V usage is TRBV7-9 and J usage is TRBJ1-5; the D is unclear. Germline values: CDR1 SEHNR, CDR2 FQNEAQ (reference sequence). V shed 1 base and J shed 6 bases, with 7 bases lying between them. This CDR3 is built from 13 residues. The chain's CDR3 is CASSLDSGQPQHF. CDR3 sequence (DNA): TGTGCCAGCAGCTTAGATTCGGGTCAGCCCCAGCATTTT.

This clone was recorded once. The rearrangement joins TRBV12-5 to TRBJ2-3, with 13 bases fitting TRBD2. Germline V gene data show CDR1 as LGHNT and CDR2 as FRNRAP. The CDR3 is 17 residues long. Unmatched junction bases numbered 4, after V lost 2 bases and J lost 2 bases. CDR3 region: CASGLTTSGGPTDTQYF. The CDR3 nucleotides are TGTGCTAGTGGTTTGACGACTAGCGGGGGGCCCACAGATACGCAGTATTTT. The variable domain in full, completed from reference TRBV12-5 and TRBJ2-3, reads DARVTQTPRHKVTEMGQEVTMRCQPILGHNTVFWYRQTMMQGLELLAYFRNRAPLDDSGMPKDRFSAEMPDATLATLKIQPSEPRDSAVYFCASGLTTSGGPTDTQYFGPGTRLTVL.

The V and J genes are TRBV4-2 and TRBJ2-5, with D perhaps TRBD2 (7 bases). This CDR3 contains 17 residues. Germline values: CDR1 LGHNA, CDR2 YNFKEQ. The V and J ends lost 0 bases and 4 bases respectively, with 18 bases between them. This chain's CDR3 is CASSQDLGGRVGETQYF. The CDR3 bases are TGTGCCAGCAGCCAAGATCTCGGGGGGCGGGTTGGAGAGACCCAGTACTTC.

This clone occurred once. This chain connects TRBV29-1 to TRBJ2-7; 8 nucleotides align to TRBD1. The CDR3 loop spans 16 amino acids. With V trimmed by 4 bases and J by 2 bases, 13 bases remained unmatched. CDR1 and CDR2 from the germline V gene are SQVTM and ANQGSEA. The CDR3 DNA follows: TGCAGCGTTGGCCCCCCAGGACAGGGACGCCCCTACGAGCAGTACGTC. This encodes CSVGPPGQGRPYEQYV.

This chain's CDR3 is CASSLASVRNNEQFF. The CDR3 DNA sequence: TGTGCCAGCAGCTTGGCCAGCGTTAGAAACAATGAGCAGTTCTTC. This rearrangement joins TRBV5-4 to TRBJ2-1; D remains unclear. V lost 0 bases, J lost 5 bases, and 12 bases lay in between. The CDR3 sequence is 15 residues long. Germline loops: CDR1 SGHNT, CDR2 YYREEE (reference sequence).

The chain is built from TRBV5-1 and TRBJ2-3; TRBD1 might be the D (6 bases). Germline V lookup: CDR1 SGHRS, CDR2 YFSETQ. The CDR3 is 14 amino acids. V was trimmed by 1 base and J by 3 bases, leaving 9 bases between them. The CDR3 DNA follows: TGCGCCAGCAGCTTGAGGCAGGGGACAGATACGCAGTATTTT. It is translated as CASSLRQGTDTQYF.

The rearrangement uses TRBV4-2 and TRBJ1-2; TRBD1 matches at 7 bases. In germline, CDR1 is LGHNA, CDR2 YNFKEQ. This CDR3 has 18 amino acids. The ends lost 4 bases at V and 2 bases at J; junction bases unmatched: 16. The CDR3 DNA follows: TGTGCCAGCAGCCCCCCCTTTAAAGGAGGGGGCCCGAACTATGGCTACACCTTC. Encoded protein: CASSPPFKGGGPNYGYTF.

The chain has TRBV5-1 and TRBJ1-1; D not certain. Trimming took off 0 bases at V and 1 base at J, with 7 bases between the two ends. The V gene's germline CDR1 is SGHRS and CDR2 YFSETQ. The CDR3 consists of 14 residues. DNA of the CDR3: TGCGCCAGCAGCTTGGACGGCCCGAACACTGAAGCTTTCTTT. Encoded protein: CASSLDGPNTEAFF.

The CDR3 loop is CASSYSEHSNQPQHF. In DNA, the CDR3 is TGTGCCAGCAGTTACTCGGAACATAGCAATCAGCCCCAGCATTTT. V and J are TRBV6-5 and TRBJ1-5; D is uncertain. The germline gives CDR1 MNHEY, CDR2 SVGAGI. The CDR3 covers 15 residues. Trimming shortened V by 0 bases and J by 0 bases, and 6 bases separated the two germline ends.

The chain joins TRBV5-1 to TRBJ2-3; TRBD2 is a possible D gene (6 bases). The CDR3 runs 14 residues. The germline V and J ends were trimmed by 4 bases and 2 bases, with 11 bases remaining between them. The germline gives CDR1 SGHRS, CDR2 YFSETQ. The CDR3 coding sequence is TGCGCCAGCAGCGCGGGACTGTCCACAGATACGCAGTATTTT. Its translation is CASSAGLSTDTQYF. The variable domain in full, with the rest retrieved from reference TRBV5-1 and TRBJ2-3, is KAGVTQTPRYLIKTRGQQVTLSCSPISGHRSVSWYQQTPGQGLQFLFEYFSETQRNKGNFPGRFSGRQFSNSRSEMNVSTLELGDSALYLCASSAGLSTDTQYFGPGTRLTVL.

V usage is TRBV2 and J usage is TRBJ1-2; TRBD1 matches 8 bases. The length of the CDR3 is 14 residues. V shed 8 bases, J shed 6 bases, and the junction held 11 bases outside the gene matches. The germline V gene encodes CDR1 SNHLY and CDR2 FYNNEI. CDR3 sequence: CASLQDRVVDGYTF. CDR3 in DNA: TGTGCCAGCCTTCAGGACAGGGTTGTCGATGGCTACACCTTC. The variable domain in full, completed from reference TRBV2 and TRBJ1-2, reads EPEVTQTPSHQVTQMGQEVILRCVPISNHLYFYWYRQILGQKVEFLVSFYNNEISEKSEIFDDQFSVERPDGSNFTLKIRSTKLEDSAMYFCASLQDRVVDGYTFGSGTRLTVV.

The rearrangement links TRBV7-2 to TRBJ2-7, with D unresolved. Trimming left V 3 bases short and J 1 base short, with 7 bases between. CDR1 and CDR2 (germline): SGHTA, FQGNSA. This CDR3 has 13 amino acids. The chain's CDR3 is CASSFHGSYEQYV. In DNA form, the CDR3 reads TGTGCCAGCAGCTTTCACGGGTCCTACGAGCAGTACGTC.

This sequence joins TRBV5-4 and TRBJ1-2; no reliable D call. The V gene lost 0 bases and the J gene lost 6 bases, with 12 bases spanning the gap. Germline V gene sequence: CDR1 SGHNT, CDR2 YYREEE (reference sequence). The CDR3 is made up of 14 amino acids. CDR3 residues: CASSLVWERDGYTF. The CDR3 DNA reads TGTGCCAGCAGCTTGGTTTGGGAAAGAGATGGCTACACCTTC.

The chain combines TRBV5-4 with TRBJ2-3; TRBD2 matches at 7 bases. V lost 4 bases, J lost 0 bases, and 8 bases stayed unmatched. The CDR3 contains 16 residues. Germline values: CDR1 SGHNT, CDR2 YYREEE (reference sequence). CDR3 amino acids: CASSPAGTMSTDTQYF. The CDR3 DNA reads TGTGCCAGCAGCCCCGCCGGGACTATGAGCACAGATACGCAGTATTTT.

The J gene is TRBJ1-2, the V gene TRBV4-1, with no clear D. The V end was cut by 5 bases, the J end by 7 bases, with 20 bases between. This CDR3 contains 15 residues. Germline V gives CDR1 MGHRA, CDR2 YSYEKL. The CDR3 DNA reads as TGCGCCAGCAGCTTCTTTGTTGAGGACGGAGGTGGCTACACCTTC. Its protein product is CASSFFVEDGGGYTF.

In its sample, this clone was seen a few times. The chain carries TRBV5-1 and TRBJ1-1; D possibly corresponds to TRBD1 (5 bases). CDR3 length: 14 residues. CDR1 and CDR2 (germline): SGHRS, YFSETQ. Trimming shortened V by 2 bases and J by 5 bases, and 13 bases separated the two germline ends. CDR3 region: CASSLDDEGTEAFF. The CDR3 region has the DNA TGCGCCAGCAGCTTAGATGATGAGGGGACTGAAGCTTTCTTT. The variable domain in full, completed from reference TRBV5-1 and TRBJ1-1, reads KAGVTQTPRYLIKTRGQQVTLSCSPISGHRSVSWYQQTPGQGLQFLFEYFSETQRNKGNFPGRFSGRQFSNSRSEMNVSTLELGDSALYLCASSLDDEGTEAFFGQGTRLTVV.

The rearrangement joins TRBV6-5 to TRBJ1-2, with TRBD1 matching over 9 bases. Germline CDR1 and CDR2: MNHEY and SVGAGI. The CDR3 spans 14 residues. Trimming removed 0 bases from V and 8 bases from J; junction bases left unmatched: 4. CDR3 region: CASSYSGQGGGYTF. CDR3 nucleotides: TGTGCCAGCAGTTACTCGGGACAGGGAGGCGGCTACACCTTC.

The CDR3 DNA reads TGTGCCAGCAGTCGGGACAGGGTAGGGACCGGGGAGCTGTTTTTT. Protein sequence: CASSRDRVGTGELFF. The J gene is TRBJ2-2, the V gene TRBV6-5; 9 nucleotides agree with TRBD1. Germline V lookup: CDR1 MNHEY, CDR2 SVGAGI. The CDR3 extends over 15 amino acids. V shed 5 bases and J 5 bases; nucleotides not matched to a gene: 6.

The chain joins TRBV18 to TRBJ2-1; D is undetermined. The CDR3 runs to 16 residues. CDR1 and CDR2 from the germline V gene are KGHSH and LQKENI. Trimming removed 3 bases at V and 5 bases at J, with 17 bases between. DNA of the CDR3: TGTGCCAGCTCACCGGGAAGCTGGACCGCCCACAATGAGCAGTTCTTC. The encoded protein is CASSPGSWTAHNEQFF.